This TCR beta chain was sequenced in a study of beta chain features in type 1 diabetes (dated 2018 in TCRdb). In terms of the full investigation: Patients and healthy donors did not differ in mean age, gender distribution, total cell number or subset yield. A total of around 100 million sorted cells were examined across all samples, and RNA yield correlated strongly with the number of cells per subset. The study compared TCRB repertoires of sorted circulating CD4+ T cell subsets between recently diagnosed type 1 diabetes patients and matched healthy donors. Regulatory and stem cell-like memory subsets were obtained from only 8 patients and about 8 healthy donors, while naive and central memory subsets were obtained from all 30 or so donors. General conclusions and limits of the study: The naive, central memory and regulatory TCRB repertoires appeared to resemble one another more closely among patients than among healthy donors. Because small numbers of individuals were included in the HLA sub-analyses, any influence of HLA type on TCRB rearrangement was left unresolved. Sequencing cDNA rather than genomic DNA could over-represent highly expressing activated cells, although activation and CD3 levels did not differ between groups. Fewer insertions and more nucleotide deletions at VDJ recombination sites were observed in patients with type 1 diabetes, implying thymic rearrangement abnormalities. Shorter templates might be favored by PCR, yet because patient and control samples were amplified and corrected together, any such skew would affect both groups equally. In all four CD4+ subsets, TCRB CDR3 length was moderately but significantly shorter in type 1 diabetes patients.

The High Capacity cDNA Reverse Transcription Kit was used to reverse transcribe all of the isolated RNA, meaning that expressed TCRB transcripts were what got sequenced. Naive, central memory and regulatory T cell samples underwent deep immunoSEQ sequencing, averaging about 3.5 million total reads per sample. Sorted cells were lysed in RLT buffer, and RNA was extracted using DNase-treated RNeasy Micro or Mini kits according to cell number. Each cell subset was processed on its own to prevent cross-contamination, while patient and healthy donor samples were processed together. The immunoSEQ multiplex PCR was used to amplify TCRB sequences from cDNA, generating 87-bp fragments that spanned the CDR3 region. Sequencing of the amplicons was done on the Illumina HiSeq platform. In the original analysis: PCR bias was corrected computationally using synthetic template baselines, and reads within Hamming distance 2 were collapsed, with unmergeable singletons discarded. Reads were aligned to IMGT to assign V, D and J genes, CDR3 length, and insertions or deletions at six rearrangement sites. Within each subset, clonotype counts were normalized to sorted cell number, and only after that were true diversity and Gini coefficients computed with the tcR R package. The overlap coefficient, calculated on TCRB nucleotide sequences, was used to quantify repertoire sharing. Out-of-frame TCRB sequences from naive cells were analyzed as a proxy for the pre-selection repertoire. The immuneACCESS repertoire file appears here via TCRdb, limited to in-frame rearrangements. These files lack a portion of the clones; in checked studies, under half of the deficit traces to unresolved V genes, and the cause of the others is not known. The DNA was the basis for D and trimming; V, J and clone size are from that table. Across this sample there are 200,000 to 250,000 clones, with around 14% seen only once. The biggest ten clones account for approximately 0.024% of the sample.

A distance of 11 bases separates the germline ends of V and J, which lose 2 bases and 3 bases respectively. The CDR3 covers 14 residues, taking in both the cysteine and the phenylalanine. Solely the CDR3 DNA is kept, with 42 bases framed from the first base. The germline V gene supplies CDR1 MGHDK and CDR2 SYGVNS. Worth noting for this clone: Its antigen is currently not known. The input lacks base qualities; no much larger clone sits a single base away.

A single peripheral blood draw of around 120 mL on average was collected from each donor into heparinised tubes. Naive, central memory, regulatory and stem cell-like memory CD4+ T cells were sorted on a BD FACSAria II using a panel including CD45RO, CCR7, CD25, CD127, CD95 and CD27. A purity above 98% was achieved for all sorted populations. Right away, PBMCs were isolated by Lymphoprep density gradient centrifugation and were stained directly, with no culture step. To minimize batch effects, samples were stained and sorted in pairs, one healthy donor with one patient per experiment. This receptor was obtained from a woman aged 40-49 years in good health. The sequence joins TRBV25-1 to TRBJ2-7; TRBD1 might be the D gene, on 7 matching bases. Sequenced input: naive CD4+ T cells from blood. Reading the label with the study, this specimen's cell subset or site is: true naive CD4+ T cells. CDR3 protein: CASSEGQGGYEQYF. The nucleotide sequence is TGTGCCAGCAGTGAAGGGCAGGGGGGCTACGAGCAGTACTTC.